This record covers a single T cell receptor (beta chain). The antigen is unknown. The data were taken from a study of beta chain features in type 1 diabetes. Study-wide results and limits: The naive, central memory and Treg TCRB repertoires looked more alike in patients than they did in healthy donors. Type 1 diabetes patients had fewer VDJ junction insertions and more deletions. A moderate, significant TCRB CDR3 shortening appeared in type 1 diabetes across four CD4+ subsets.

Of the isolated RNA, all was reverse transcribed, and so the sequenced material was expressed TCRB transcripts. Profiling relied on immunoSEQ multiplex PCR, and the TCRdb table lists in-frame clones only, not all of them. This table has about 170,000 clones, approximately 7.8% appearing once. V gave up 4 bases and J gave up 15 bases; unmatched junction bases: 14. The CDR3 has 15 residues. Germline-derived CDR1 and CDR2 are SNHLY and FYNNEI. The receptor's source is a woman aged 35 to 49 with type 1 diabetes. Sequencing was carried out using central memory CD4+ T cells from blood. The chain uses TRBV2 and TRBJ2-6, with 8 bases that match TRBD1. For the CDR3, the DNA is TGTGCCAGCAGTGGCTCCGCCGGGACAGGTGTGGACCTGACTTTC. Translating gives CASSGSAGTGVDLTF.